This T cell receptor beta chain was observed in a study of control samples from healthy donors and cancer patients. The J segment lost 5 bases and the V segment lost 5 bases, leaving 6 bases of the junction unmatched. CDR1 and CDR2 from the germline V gene are SGHAT and FQDESV (reference sequence). This CDR3 contains 14 residues. Using immunoSEQ multiplex PCR, the repertoire was profiled, and TCRdb retains in-frame clones only, with some absent. Among over 80,000 clones listed, roughly 91% were seen once. This clone was seen more than once but under ten times. The chain combines TRBV11-1 with TRBJ2-3, with TRBD2 matching over 8 bases. The TCR originated in a man aged 25 to 40 in good health. Sequenced input: blood. CDR3 residues: CASSLRLAKDTQYF. The CDR3 DNA follows: TGTGCCAGCAGCCTCCGACTAGCGAAAGATACGCAGTATTTT. The whole variable domain, filled in from reference TRBV11-1 and TRBJ2-3, reads EAEVAQSPRYKITEKSQAVAFWCDPISGHATLYWYRQILGQGPELLVQFQDESVVDDSQLPKDRFSAERLKGVDSTLKIQPAELGDSAMYLCASSLRLAKDTQYFGPGTRLTVL.